This TCR beta chain comes out of a study of T cell responses to AZD1222 COVID-19 vaccine. Clones were read by immunoSEQ multiplex PCR, and TCRdb kept only the in-frame ones, dropping some. This sample has 95,000 to 120,000 clones, with approximately 86% found just once. The sample consisted of peripheral blood, taken on day 0 of AZD1222 vaccination. The TCR sequence derives from an adult in good health.

In DNA, the CDR3 is TGTGCCAGCAGCGACCTGCGACAGGGAGGGACTGAAGCTTTCTTT. Translation: CASSDLRQGGTEAFF. V is TRBV7-9 and J is TRBJ1-1, with 7 bases aligning to TRBD1. CDR3 size: 15 residues. CDR1 and CDR2 (germline): SEHNR, FQNEAQ (reference sequence). With 5 bases clipped from V and 5 bases from J, the junction kept 11 bases outside the gene matches. Based on the CDR3 plus reference TRBV7-9 and TRBJ1-1, the full variable domain is DTGVSQNPRHKITKRGQNVTFRCDPISEHNRLYWYRQTLGQGPEFLTYFQNEAQLEKSRLLSDRFSAERPKGSFSTLEIQRTEQGDSAMYLCASSDLRQGGTEAFFGQGTRLTVV.